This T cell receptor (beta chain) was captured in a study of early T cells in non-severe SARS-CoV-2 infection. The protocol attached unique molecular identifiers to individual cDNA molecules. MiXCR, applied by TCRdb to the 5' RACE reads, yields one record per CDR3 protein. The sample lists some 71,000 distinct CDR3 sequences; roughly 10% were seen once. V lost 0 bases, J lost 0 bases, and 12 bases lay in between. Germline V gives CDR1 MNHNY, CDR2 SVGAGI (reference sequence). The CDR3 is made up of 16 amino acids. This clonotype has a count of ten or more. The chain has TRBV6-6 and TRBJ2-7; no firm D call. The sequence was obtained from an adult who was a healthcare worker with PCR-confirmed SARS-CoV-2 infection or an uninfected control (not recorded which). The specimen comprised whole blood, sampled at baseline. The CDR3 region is CASSYSAGLSSYEQYF. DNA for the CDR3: TGTGCCAGCAGTTACTCAGCCGGTCTGAGCTCCTACGAGCAGTACTTC.